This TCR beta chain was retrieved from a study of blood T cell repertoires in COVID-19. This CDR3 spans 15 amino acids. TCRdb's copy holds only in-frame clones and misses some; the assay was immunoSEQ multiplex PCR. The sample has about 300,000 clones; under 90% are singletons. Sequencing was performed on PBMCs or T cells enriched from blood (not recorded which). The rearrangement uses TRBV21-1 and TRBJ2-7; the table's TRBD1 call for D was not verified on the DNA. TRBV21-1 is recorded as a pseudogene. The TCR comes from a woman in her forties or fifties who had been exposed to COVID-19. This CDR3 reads CASSEDRAKTYEQYF. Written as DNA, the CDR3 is TGTGCCAGCAGCGAGGACAGAGCGAAGACCTACGAGCAGTACTTC.